This TCR beta chain was sequenced in a study of cytomegalovirus exposure and HLA in healthy donors. Primers for the PCR totalled 60 Vbeta and 13 Jbeta. The method was immunoSEQ multiplex PCR; TCRdb's version includes in-frame clones alone and lacks a portion of them. The repertoire includes about 140,000 clones, about 80% of them detected once, and approximately 4.1% sits in the top ten. Sequences were obtained from PBMCs. This TCR was recovered from a man aged 40-55 years in good health and CMV-seronegative.

Here the CDR3 DNA reads TGTGCCAGCAGCTTGTTTTTGGGAGTCCTGAACACTGAAGCTTTCTTT. Amino acid sequence: CASSLFLGVLNTEAFF. The gene calls are TRBV5-5 and TRBJ1-1; D ambiguous. CDR3 length equals 16 residues. V dropped 1 base and J dropped 0 bases, with 13 bases sitting between them. Germline assignment: CDR1 SGHKS and CDR2 YYEKEE (reference sequence).